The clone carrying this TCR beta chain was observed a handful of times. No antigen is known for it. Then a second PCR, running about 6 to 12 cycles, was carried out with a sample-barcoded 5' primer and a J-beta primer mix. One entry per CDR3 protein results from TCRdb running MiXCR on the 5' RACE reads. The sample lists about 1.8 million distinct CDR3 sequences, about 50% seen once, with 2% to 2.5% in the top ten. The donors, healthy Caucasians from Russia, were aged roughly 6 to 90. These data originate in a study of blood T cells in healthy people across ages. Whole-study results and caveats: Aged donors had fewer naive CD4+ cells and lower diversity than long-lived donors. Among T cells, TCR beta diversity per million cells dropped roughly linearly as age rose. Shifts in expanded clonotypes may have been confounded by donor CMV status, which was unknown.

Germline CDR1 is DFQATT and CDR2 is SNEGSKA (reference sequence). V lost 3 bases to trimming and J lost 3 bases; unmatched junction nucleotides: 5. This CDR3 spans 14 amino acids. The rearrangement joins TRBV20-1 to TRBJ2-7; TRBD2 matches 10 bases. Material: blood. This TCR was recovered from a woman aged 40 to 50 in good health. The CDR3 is CSASTGTSVYEQYF. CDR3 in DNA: TGCAGTGCTAGTACCGGGACTAGCGTCTACGAGCAGTACTTC.